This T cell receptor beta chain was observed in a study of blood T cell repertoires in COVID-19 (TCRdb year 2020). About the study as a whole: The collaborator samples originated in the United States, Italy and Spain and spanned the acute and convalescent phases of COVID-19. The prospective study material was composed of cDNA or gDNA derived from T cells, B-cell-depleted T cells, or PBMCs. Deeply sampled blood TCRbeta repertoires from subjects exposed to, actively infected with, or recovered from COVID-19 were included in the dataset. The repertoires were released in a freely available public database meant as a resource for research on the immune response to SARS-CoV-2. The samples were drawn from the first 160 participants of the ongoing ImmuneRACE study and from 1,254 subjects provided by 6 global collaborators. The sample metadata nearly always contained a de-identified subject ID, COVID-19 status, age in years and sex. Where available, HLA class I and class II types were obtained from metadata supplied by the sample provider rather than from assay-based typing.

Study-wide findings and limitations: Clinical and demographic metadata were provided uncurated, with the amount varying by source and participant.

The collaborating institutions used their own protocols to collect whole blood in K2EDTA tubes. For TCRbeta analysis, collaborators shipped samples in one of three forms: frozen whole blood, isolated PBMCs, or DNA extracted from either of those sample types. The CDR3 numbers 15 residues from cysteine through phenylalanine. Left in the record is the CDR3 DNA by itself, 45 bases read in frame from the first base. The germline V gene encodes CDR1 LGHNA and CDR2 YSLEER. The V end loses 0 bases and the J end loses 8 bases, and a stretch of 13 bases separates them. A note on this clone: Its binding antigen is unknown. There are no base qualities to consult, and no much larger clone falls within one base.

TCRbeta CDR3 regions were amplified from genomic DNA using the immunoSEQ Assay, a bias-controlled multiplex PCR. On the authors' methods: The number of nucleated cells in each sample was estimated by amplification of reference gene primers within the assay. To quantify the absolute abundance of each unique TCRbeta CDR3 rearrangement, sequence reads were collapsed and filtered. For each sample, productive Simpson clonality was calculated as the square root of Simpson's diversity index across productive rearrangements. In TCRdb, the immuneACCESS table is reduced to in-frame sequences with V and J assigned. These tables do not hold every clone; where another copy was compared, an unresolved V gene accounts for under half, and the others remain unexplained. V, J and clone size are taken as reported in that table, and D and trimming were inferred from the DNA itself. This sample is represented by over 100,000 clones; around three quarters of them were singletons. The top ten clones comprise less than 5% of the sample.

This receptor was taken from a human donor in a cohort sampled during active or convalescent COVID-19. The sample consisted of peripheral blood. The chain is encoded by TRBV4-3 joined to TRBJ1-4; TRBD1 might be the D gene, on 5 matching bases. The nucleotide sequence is TGCGCCAGCAGCCAAGATCCCCAGGGTCGAGAAAAACTGTTTTTT. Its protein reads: CASSQDPQGREKLFF.